These 8 T cell receptor beta chains were sequenced from one sample in a study of cytomegalovirus exposure and HLA in healthy donors. The PCR employed 60 Vbeta primers together with 13 Jbeta primers. Method: immunoSEQ multiplex PCR; TCRdb's copy keeps in-frame clones and lacks some. The sample yields around 170,000 clones, roughly 80% seen once. Sequences were obtained from PBMCs. These receptors came from a girl between 5 and 17 years old in good health and CMV-seropositive.

This sequence joins TRBV4-1 and TRBJ2-7; TRBD2 is a possible D gene (5 bases). The germline CDR1 and CDR2 sequences are MGHRA and YSYEKL. The CDR3 has 16 amino acids. Trimming shortened V by 4 bases and J by 5 bases, and 21 bases separated the two germline ends. CDR3 DNA: TGCGCCAGCAGCCCGAAGCAACCGGGGAGTCTGAACGAGCAGTACTTC. Its translation is CASSPKQPGSLNEQYF.

A few counts support this clone. The V gene is TRBV9, the J gene TRBJ1-1; perhaps TRBD1 as D (5 bases). V lost 4 bases to trimming and J lost 4 bases, with 14 bases between them. CDR3 length equals 14 residues. Per germline, CDR1 SGDLS and CDR2 YYNGEE. CDR3 sequence: CASSPPDRSTEAFF. For the CDR3, the DNA is TGTGCCAGCAGCCCACCCGACAGAAGCACTGAAGCTTTCTTT. Full variable domain (rest looked up from reference TRBV9 and TRBJ1-1): DSGVTQTPKHLITATGQRVTLRCSPRSGDLSVYWYQQSLDQGLQFLIQYYNGEERAKGNILERFSAQQFPDLHSELNLSSLELGDSALYFCASSPPDRSTEAFFGQGTRLTVV.

This clone occurred a few times. V usage is TRBV28 and J usage is TRBJ1-1; unclear D gene. Trimming left V 6 bases short and J 3 bases short, with 20 bases between. The length of the CDR3 is 16 residues. The V gene's germline CDR1 is MDHEN and CDR2 SYDVKM. The CDR3, as DNA: TGTGCCAGCAGCTTTCGAACCGGGAATCGTGACACTGAAGCTTTCTTT. Translated: CASSFRTGNRDTEAFF.

The rearrangement links TRBV6-6 to TRBJ1-4; 8 positions agree with TRBD1. V lost 5 bases and J lost 6; bases outside the gene matches: 8. This CDR3 contains 15 residues. Germline CDR1 and CDR2: MNHNY and SVGAGI (reference sequence). CDR3 nucleotides: TGTGCCAGCAGTACTCGGGACAGGAGTTATGAAAAACTGTTTTTT. The encoded protein is CASSTRDRSYEKLFF.

V usage is TRBV7-6 and J usage is TRBJ2-1; 10 bases align to TRBD2. The CDR3 consists of 15 residues. J lost 6 bases, V lost 1 base, and 3 bases had no gene match. Germline assignment: CDR1 SGHVS and CDR2 FNYEAQ. CDR3 sequence: CASSLETSGSNEQFF. CDR3 nucleotides: TGTGCCAGCAGCTTAGAGACTAGCGGGTCCAATGAGCAGTTCTTC.

Only one count was recorded for this clone. The rearrangement joins TRBV10-3 to TRBJ2-1; D is perhaps TRBD2 (6 bases). Germline values: CDR1 ENHRY, CDR2 SYGVKD. V was trimmed by 5 bases and J by 4 bases, leaving 21 bases between them. The CDR3 contains 17 residues. In nucleotides, the CDR3 is TGTGCCATCAGTTCGAGCGGGCCAGGATTAACTTACAATGAGCAGTTCTTC. Protein: CAISSSGPGLTYNEQFF.

This rearrangement joins TRBV7-2 to TRBJ2-3; the D gene is possibly TRBD2 (6 bases). The length of the CDR3 is 14 residues. V lost 5 bases and J 4 bases, leaving 13 bases between the germline ends. The V gene's germline CDR1 is SGHTA and CDR2 FQGNSA. The CDR3 DNA follows: TGTGCCAGCAGCCCGGACTATAAGGCAGATACGCAGTATTTT. It translates to CASSPDYKADTQYF.

The chain combines TRBV5-1 with TRBJ1-3; D is possibly TRBD1 (6 bases). This CDR3 is built from 15 residues. Trimming left V 1 base short and J 2 bases short, with 10 bases between. Germline values: CDR1 SGHRS, CDR2 YFSETQ. CDR3: CASSLTGSAGNTIYF. CDR3 DNA sequence: TGCGCCAGCAGCTTGACAGGGTCCGCTGGAAACACCATATATTTT.